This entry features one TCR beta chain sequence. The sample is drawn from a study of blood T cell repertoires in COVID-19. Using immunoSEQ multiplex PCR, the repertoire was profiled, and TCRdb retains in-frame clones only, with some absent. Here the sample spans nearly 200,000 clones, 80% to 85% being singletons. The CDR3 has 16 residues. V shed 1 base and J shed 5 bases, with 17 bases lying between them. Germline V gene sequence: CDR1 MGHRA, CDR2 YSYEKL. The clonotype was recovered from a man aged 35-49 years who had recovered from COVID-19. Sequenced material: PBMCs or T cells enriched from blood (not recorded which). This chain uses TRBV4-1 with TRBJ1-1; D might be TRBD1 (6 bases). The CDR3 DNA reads TGCGCCAGCAGCCAAGGTAAAGGCCTGAGGGGGACTGAAGCTTTCTTT. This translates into CASSQGKGLRGTEAFF.